This TCR beta chain was profiled in a study of blood T cells in healthy people across ages. Per the germline V gene, CDR1 is SGHRS and CDR2 is YFSETQ. V trimming: 5 bases; J trimming: 0 bases; junction bases outside the gene matches: 7. This CDR3 spans 15 amino acids. A second PCR of 7 to 11 cycles used a sample-barcoded 5' primer and a J-beta primer mix. Every cDNA was tagged by a template-switch adaptor with 12 random nucleotides. Using its own MiXCR run on the 5' RACE reads, TCRdb lists one record per CDR3 protein. The sample lists 450,000 to 600,000 distinct CDR3 sequences; around 27% were seen once. A further study also used this sample, focusing on T cells of mothers and their children. From that paper: Three healthy Caucasian mothers and their six children donated.

This chain joins TRBV5-1 and TRBJ1-2; 7 bases agree with TRBD1. The sample comprised blood. This receptor was obtained from a boy aged 2 to 10 in good health. CDR3 protein: CASRDSGTANYGYTF. CDR3 sequence (DNA): TGCGCCAGCAGGGATTCCGGGACAGCTAACTATGGCTACACCTTC.